The entry below describes one T cell receptor (beta chain). The data were obtained in a study of T cell repertoires in cytomegalovirus infection. TCRdb called the reads again in MiXCR, with one record for every CDR3 protein. The data hold 350,000 to 500,000 distinct CDR3 sequences, with 30% to 40% observed a single time. Looked up from germline, CDR1 is WNHNN and CDR2 is SYGVQD (reference sequence). The J segment lost 4 bases and the V segment lost 6 bases, leaving 15 bases of the junction unmatched. This CDR3 region has 17 residues. The sample comprised PBMCs. The sequence derives from a human donor in good health (CMV status not recorded). Some clones in this sample may be carry-over from other donors' samples. The chain employs TRBV10-1 and TRBJ2-5; TRBD2 matches at 9 bases. Written as DNA, the CDR3 is TGCGCCAGCAGCGGTAACCGAGGCGGGGGGGCCGGAGAGACCCAGTACTTC. Translated: CASSGNRGGGAGETQYF.